This T cell receptor beta chain came from a study of blood T cell repertoires in COVID-19. Background on the study: The analysed material was cDNA or gDNA that came from T cells, B-cell-depleted T cells, or PBMCs.

Generated by immunoSEQ multiplex PCR, the TCRdb table keeps only in-frame clones and is missing some. The data contain 200,000 to 300,000 clones, 75% to 85% of them seen just once; the ten biggest clones take up roughly 5.5%. The receptor's source is a human donor in a cohort sampled during active COVID-19. The sample comprised peripheral blood.

CDR3 nucleotide sequence: TGTGCCAGCAGCTTGGGACTAGCTGAGAGCAATGAGCAGTTCTTC. Protein: CASSLGLAESNEQFF. The chain links TRBV11-3 to TRBJ2-1; 9 nucleotides match TRBD2. V was clipped by 3 bases and J by 6 bases; unmatched bases: 6. The CDR3 runs 15 residues. Germline-derived CDR1 and CDR2 are SGHNT and YENEEA.